The sequence of this T cell receptor (beta chain) was determined in a study of blood T cell repertoires in COVID-19. This CDR3 comprises 15 residues. CDR1 is SGHRS and CDR2 is YFSETQ in the germline V gene. Trimming cost V 4 bases and J 3 bases, with 13 bases left between them. This table comes from immunoSEQ multiplex PCR, and its TCRdb copy is limited to in-frame clones, with some not included. The sample records 60,000 or so clones, about 87% being singletons. Material: peripheral blood. The sequence was obtained from a human donor with active COVID-19. The donor label of this sample is uncertain. The chain is built from TRBV5-1 and TRBJ2-2; D might be TRBD2 (6 bases). The CDR3 nucleotides are TGCGCCAGCAGCCAGACTAGTTCGTACACCGGGGAGCTGTTTTTT. Amino acids: CASSQTSSYTGELFF.